Listed below are T cell receptor beta chains from one sample, sequenced in a study of cytomegalovirus exposure and HLA in healthy donors. Using immunoSEQ multiplex PCR, the repertoire was profiled, and TCRdb retains in-frame clones only, with some absent. The sample holds about 91,000 clones; 64% are singletons and the top ten take 2.3%. Specimen: PBMCs. These receptors were taken from a human donor in good health. The CDR3 runs from the conserved cysteine through the conserved F or W. The D gene is left open where the match is weak. Some rows mark clone size as missing; the rest say once, few, many or name a class of expanded clone.

clone_size	d_call	v_call	j_call	cdr3_nt	cdr3_aa
.	TRBD2	TRBV7-2	TRBJ2-5	TGTGCCAGCAGAATTAGCGGGGGGGCCGCGCAAGAGACCCAGTACTTC	CASRISGGAAQETQYF
.	.	TRBV7-2	TRBJ1-4	TGTGCCAGCAGCCCCGCGGGTGGAGTAGAAAAACTGTTTTTT	CASSPAGGVEKLFF
.	TRBD1	TRBV2	TRBJ2-7	TGTGCCAGCAGAGAAACAGGGGGCTTCGGATCCTACGAGCAGTACTTC	CASRETGGFGSYEQYF
.	.	TRBV18	TRBJ1-5	TGTGCCAGCTCACCACCCTCGTCAGGCATTAGCAATCAGCCCCAGCATTTT	CASSPPSSGISNQPQHF
.	.	TRBV5-1	TRBJ2-5	TGCGCCAGCAGCACCGTAGGGGCGGGGCAAGAGACCCAGTACTTC	CASSTVGAGQETQYF
.	.	TRBV6-5	TRBJ1-1	TGTGCCAGCAGTTACACGCGGACTGGGAACACTGAAGCTTTCTTT	CASSYTRTGNTEAFF
few	.	TRBV2	TRBJ1-5	TGTGCCAGCAGTCCCGGAGGGGCTCCGAATCAGCCCCAGCATTTT	CASSPGGAPNQPQHF
few	TRBD1	TRBV7-9	TRBJ2-3	TGTGCCAGCAGACCTCCAGCGACAGGGGAGGGCACAGATACGCAGTATTTT	CASRPPATGEGTDTQYF
.	TRBD2	TRBV7-9	TRBJ2-5	TGTGCCAGCAGCTTAGGGGTAGCGGGGGGTCCACAGTACTTC	CASSLGVAGGPQYF
.	TRBD1	TRBV5-1	TRBJ2-7	TGCGCCAGCAGCTTCCGGGACAGGGCCTACGAGCAGTACTTC	CASSFRDRAYEQYF
.	.	TRBV7-6	TRBJ1-2	TGTGCCAGCAGCAACGGCGGTAGCAGTGGGGGCTACACCTTC	CASSNGGSSGGYTF
.	.	TRBV12-2	TRBJ1-5	TGTGCAAGTCGCTTAGGATCCGGGGATCAGCCCCAGCATTTT	CASRLGSGDQPQHF
once	.	TRBV9	TRBJ2-5	TGTGTCAGCAGCGTAGCTCCGGGGGAGACCCAGTACTTC	CVSSVAPGETQYF
.	.	TRBV30	TRBJ2-5	TGTGCCTGGAGTGTAAAGGAGATCCGGTACTTC	CAWSVKEIRYF
.	TRBD1	TRBV19	TRBJ2-7	TGTGCCAGTAGTATAGGCCCAGGGGGCTACGAGCAGTACTTC	CASSIGPGGYEQYF
.	TRBD2	TRBV9	TRBJ2-5	TGTGCCAGCAGCCTATCTAGCGGGGGAGAGACCCAGTACTTC	CASSLSSGGETQYF
once	.	TRBV21-1	TRBJ1-1	TGTGCCAGCAGCAAGCTGACAGTCCTCACCTTTCGGAACACTGAAGCTTTCTTT	CASSKLTVLTFRNTEAFF
.	.	TRBV5-6	TRBJ1-1	TGTGCCAGCAGCTTCGGGGAGGGGACTGAAGCTTTCTTT	CASSFGEGTEAFF
few	.	TRBV7-3	TRBJ2-3	TGTGCCAGCAGCTTGAGGGACGGAGGGGATACGCAGTATTTT	CASSLRDGGDTQYF
.	.	TRBV5-1	TRBJ1-2	TGCGCCAGCAGCGCTCGGACAGACCCTGGGTATGGCTACACCTTC	CASSARTDPGYGYTF
.	.	TRBV19	TRBJ2-3	TGTGCCAGTAGAAGGAGGGATCTAGATACGCAGTATTTT	CASRRRDLDTQYF
once	.	TRBV7-9	TRBJ1-5	TGTGCCAGCAGCTCCATAGTCGGTCAGCCCCAGCATTTT	CASSSIVGQPQHF
.	TRBD1	TRBV2	TRBJ1-6	TGTGCCAGCAGGATACGAACAGGGGCTAATAATTCACCCCTCCACTTT	CASRIRTGANNSPLHF
.	.	TRBV7-8	TRBJ1-6	TGTGCCAGCAGCTTAACGGACACCGTGCCCCACTTT	CASSLTDTVPHF
once	.	TRBV11-3	TRBJ1-2	TGTGCCAGCAGCTTGGAGGGAAGACGCGGCTACACCTTC	CASSLEGRRGYTF
.	.	TRBV5-1	TRBJ2-3	TGCGCCAGCAGCTTGGAGCCGCAGGGTGGTAGCACAGATACGCAGTATTTT	CASSLEPQGGSTDTQYF
once	TRBD1	TRBV6-6	TRBJ1-5	TGTGCCAGCAGTTACTCCCCGGGACAGTCTCAGCCCCAGCATTTT	CASSYSPGQSQPQHF
.	.	TRBV4-1	TRBJ1-3	TGCGCCAGCAGCCAAGTGCAGGGATTTTCTGGAAACACCATATATTTT	CASSQVQGFSGNTIYF
few	.	TRBV5-6	TRBJ1-5	TGTGCCAGCAGCTTAGGACAGAGCAATCAGCCCCAGCATTTT	CASSLGQSNQPQHF
few	.	TRBV19	TRBJ1-3	TGTGCCAGTAGTATAGGATTCGGTGGTGTCGGGGGCTCTGGAAACACCATATATTTT	CASSIGFGGVGGSGNTIYF
.	.	TRBV6-5	TRBJ1-2	TGTGCCAGCAGTTACAGTCGCGCGGCGGACTATGGCTACACCTTC	CASSYSRAADYGYTF
few	TRBD1	TRBV6-1	TRBJ2-3	TGTGCCAGCAGTGAAACAGGGGTAGTTAGCACAGATACGCAGTATTTT	CASSETGVVSTDTQYF
.	.	TRBV25-1	TRBJ2-3	TGTGCCAGCAGTGACTTCACAGATACGCAGTATTTT	CASSDFTDTQYF
.	.	TRBV30	TRBJ2-7	TGTGCCTGGAGTTCGGACAGCTCCTACGAGCAGTACTTC	CAWSSDSSYEQYF
.	TRBD1	TRBV30	TRBJ1-2	TGTGCCTGGGGCCGGGACAGTCCTAACTATGGCTACACCTTC	CAWGRDSPNYGYTF
.	TRBD1	TRBV7-2	TRBJ1-4	TGTGCCAGCAGCGGACAGGGGGCACTTGAAAAACTGTTTTTT	CASSGQGALEKLFF
.	.	TRBV7-2	TRBJ1-1	TGTGCCAGCAGCTTAGCTTCGGGAGTTACTGAAGCTTTCTTT	CASSLASGVTEAFF